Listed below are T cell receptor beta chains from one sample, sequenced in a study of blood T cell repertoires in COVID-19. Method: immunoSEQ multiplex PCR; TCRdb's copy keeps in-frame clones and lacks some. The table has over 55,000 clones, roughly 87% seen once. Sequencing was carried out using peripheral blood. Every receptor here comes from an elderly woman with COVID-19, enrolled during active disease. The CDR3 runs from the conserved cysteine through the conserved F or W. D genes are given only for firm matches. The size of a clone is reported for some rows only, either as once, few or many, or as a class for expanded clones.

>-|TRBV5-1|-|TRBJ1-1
TGCGCCAGCAGCTTGGAGGACAATGTGAACACTGAAGCTTTCTTT
CASSLEDNVNTEAFF
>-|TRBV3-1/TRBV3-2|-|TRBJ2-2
TGTGCCAGCAGCCAGGCAGGGGTCGGGGAGCTGTTTTTT
CASSQAGVGELFF
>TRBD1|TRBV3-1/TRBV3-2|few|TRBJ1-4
TGTGCCAGCAGCATTACCGGGACAGGGCATGAAAAACTGTTTTTT
CASSITGTGHEKLFF
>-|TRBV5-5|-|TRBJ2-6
TGTGCCAGCAGCTCAAGTATGGAGAACGCAAGATCTGGGGCCAACGTCCTGACTTTC
CASSSSMENARSGANVLTF
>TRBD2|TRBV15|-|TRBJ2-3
TGTGCCACCAGCAGAGGAGGCGGGGGGGCCGGGGATACGCAGTATTTT
CATSRGGGGAGDTQYF
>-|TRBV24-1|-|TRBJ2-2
TGTGCCACCAGTGAGACTCGGGGAGGGGAGCTGTTTTTT
CATSETRGGELFF
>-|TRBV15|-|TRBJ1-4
TGTGCCACCAGCACGATTCAGGGGTTTGCAACTAATGAAAAACTGTTTTTT
CATSTIQGFATNEKLFF
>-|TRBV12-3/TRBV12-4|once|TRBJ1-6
TGTGCCAGCAGCCGGGATAATTCACCCCTCCACTTT
CASSRDNSPLHF
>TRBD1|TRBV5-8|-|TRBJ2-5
TGTGCCAGCAGCTTGGTTGGGACAGGGTACCAAGAGACCCAGTACTTC
CASSLVGTGYQETQYF
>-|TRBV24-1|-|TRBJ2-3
TGTGCCACCAGTGATCCTACCCTCACAGATACGCAGTATTTT
CATSDPTLTDTQYF
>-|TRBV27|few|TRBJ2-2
TGTGCCAGCAGCTACAGGTTATCGAACACCGGGGAGCTGTTTTTT
CASSYRLSNTGELFF
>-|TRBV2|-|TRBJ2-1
TGTGCCAGCACCGAGGGGGGGCCCTCCTACAATGAGCAGTTCTTC
CASTEGGPSYNEQFF
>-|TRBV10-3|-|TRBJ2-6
TGTGCCGCGGGCGTGGGGGCCAACGTCCTGACTTTC
CAAGVGANVLTF
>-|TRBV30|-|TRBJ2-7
TGTGCCTGGAGTGCTTCAGGGCCTTCCTACGAGCAGTACTTC
CAWSASGPSYEQYF
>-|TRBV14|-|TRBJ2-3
TGTGCCAGCAGCCAAGTAAGGGGGGGAGAAGATACGCAGTATTTT
CASSQVRGGEDTQYF
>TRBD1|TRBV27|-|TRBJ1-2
TGTGCCAGCAGTTTATCGGGGACAGGGGGCAACTATGGCTACACCTTC
CASSLSGTGGNYGYTF
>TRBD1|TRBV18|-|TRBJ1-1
TGTGCCAGCTCCCAAAGGACAGGGCAACTGGCTGAAGCTTTCTTT
CASSQRTGQLAEAFF
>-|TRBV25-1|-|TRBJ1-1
TGTGCCAGCAGTGAATGGGGGCAGAACACTGAAGCTTTCTTT
CASSEWGQNTEAFF
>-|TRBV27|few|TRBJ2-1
TGTGCCAGCAGTTCCCCAGAATGGAATGAGCAGTTCTTC
CASSSPEWNEQFF
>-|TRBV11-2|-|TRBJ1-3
TGTGCCAGCAGCCCAGGGGGAAACACCATATATTTT
CASSPGGNTIYF
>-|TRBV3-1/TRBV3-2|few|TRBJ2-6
TGTGCCAGCACCAGAAAACAGGGTATGTCCTCTGGGGCCAACGTCCTGACTTTC
CASTRKQGMSSGANVLTF
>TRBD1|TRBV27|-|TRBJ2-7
TGTGCCAGCAGGAAGGGGGCTGCCTCCTACGAGCAGTACTTC
CASRKGAASYEQYF